The 28 T cell receptor beta chains listed next were all sequenced from one sample in a study of blood T cell repertoires in COVID-19. Only in-frame clones appear in the TCRdb table, and some are missing; sequencing was by immunoSEQ multiplex PCR. The sample consists of about 130,000 clones, roughly four fifths of them appearing once. Sequencing input: PBMCs or T cells enriched from blood (not recorded which). Receptors originate from a young man who had recovered from COVID-19.

Points on this clone: Germline and junction disagree at one end, which may indicate a read error. The genes are TRBV19 and TRBJ2-7; 9 bases align to TRBD2. This CDR3 is built from 16 residues. The germline V gene encodes CDR1 LNHDA and CDR2 SQIVND (reference sequence). The CDR3 bases are TGTGCCAGTAGTATGTTAGCTAGCGGGATACCCTACGAGCAGTGCTTC. Amino acids: CASSMLASGIPYEQCF. The complete variable domain, with remaining parts taken from reference TRBV19 and TRBJ2-7, reads DGGITQSPKYLFRKEGQNVTLSCEQNLNHDAMYWYRQDPGQGLRLIYYSQIVNDFQKGDIAEGYSVSREKKESFPLTVTSAQKNPTAFYLCASSMLASGIPYEQCFGPGTRLTVT.

This chain uses TRBV7-8 with TRBJ1-1; perhaps TRBD1 as D (6 bases). Germline V CDR1 and CDR2: SGHVS, FQNEAQ. Trimming left V 1 base short and J 4 bases short, with 13 bases between. The CDR3 length is 15 residues. CDR3 sequence reads: CASSLDGGRVTEAFF. CDR3 DNA: TGTGCCAGCAGCTTAGACGGGGGGCGGGTCACTGAAGCTTTCTTT.

The CDR3, as DNA: TGTGCCAGCAGCTTCCACGTAGGAACAGACCTCGTACCCCTCCACTTT. This translates into CASSFHVGTDLVPLHF. The V call is TRBV7-9, the J call TRBJ1-6, with unresolved D. The CDR3 spans 16 residues. The V gene lost 3 bases and the J gene lost 12 bases, with 21 bases spanning the gap. Per germline, CDR1 SEHNR and CDR2 FQNEAQ (reference sequence).

The chain's CDR3 is CASRAGTSGRDGELFF. Here the CDR3 DNA reads TGTGCCAGCAGAGCCGGGACTAGCGGGAGGGACGGGGAGCTGTTTTTT. The rearrangement joins TRBV5-4 to TRBJ2-2; 16 bases agree with TRBD2. The CDR3 is 16 amino acids. J lost 7 bases, V lost 5 bases, and 5 bases had no gene match. Germline V gene data show CDR1 as SGHNT and CDR2 as YYREEE (reference sequence).

The gene calls are TRBV7-3 and TRBJ2-7; the match to TRBD2 covers 9 bases. Germline CDR1 and CDR2: SGHTA and FQGTGA. V lost 1 base and J lost 5; bases outside the gene matches: 9. The CDR3 runs 16 residues. The CDR3 DNA reads TGTGCCAGCAGCTTAATCTCAGCTAGCGGGAAGAACGAGCAGTACTTC. This sequence encodes CASSLISASGKNEQYF.

This clone has just a few counts. The genes are TRBV27 and TRBJ2-1, with a possible D match to TRBD1 (5 bases). The V end lost 4 bases, the J end lost 3 bases, and 16 bases lay between the germline ends. Germline V gene data show CDR1 as MNHEY and CDR2 as SMNVEV (reference sequence). The CDR3 spans 16 residues. The CDR3 DNA reads as TGTGCCAGCAGTTCCGTGCGACAGCCGCTCTACAATGAGCAGTTCTTC. Its protein is CASSSVRQPLYNEQFF.

The V call is TRBV5-1, the J call TRBJ2-5; 7 bases agree with TRBD1. J gave up 4 bases and V 0 bases, and 9 bases lay outside the gene matches. CDR3 length: 16 amino acids. From germline, CDR1 is SGHRS and CDR2 YFSETQ. CDR3 in DNA: TGCGCCAGCAGCTTGGTAGGGACAGCTATATCAGAGACCCAGTACTTC. Its protein product is CASSLVGTAISETQYF. The variable domain in full, with the rest retrieved from reference TRBV5-1 and TRBJ2-5, is KAGVTQTPRYLIKTRGQQVTLSCSPISGHRSVSWYQQTPGQGLQFLFEYFSETQRNKGNFPGRFSGRQFSNSRSEMNVSTLELGDSALYLCASSLVGTAISETQYFGPGTRLLVL.

This sequence joins TRBV16 and TRBJ2-7; D unresolved. The CDR3 is 16 residues long. Trimming removed 4 bases at V and 3 bases at J, with 19 bases between. Germline V lookup: CDR1 KGHSY, CDR2 FQNENV. CDR3 DNA sequence: TGTGCCAGCAGCCGAACTATTTCAAGCGCCAACTACGAGCAGTACTTC. Translated, it gives CASSRTISSANYEQYF.

The chain employs TRBV24-1 and TRBJ2-1, with D possibly being TRBD2 (6 bases). The CDR3 has 16 residues. The germline V gene encodes CDR1 KGHDR and CDR2 SFDVKD. Trimming removed 3 bases from V and 0 bases from J, with 11 bases in between. Here the CDR3 DNA reads TGTGCCACCAGTGATGCTAGCGCCAACTCCTACAATGAGCAGTTCTTC. This encodes CATSDASANSYNEQFF.

The sample holds a few counts of this clone. This chain connects TRBV6-5 to TRBJ1-5; D is perhaps TRBD1 (5 bases). Germline lookup yields CDR1 MNHEY and CDR2 SVGAGI. V lost 5 bases, J lost 7 bases, and 18 bases lay in between. The CDR3 spans 15 residues. The CDR3 DNA follows: TGTGCCAGCAGTCAACTTCCGACAGCGAGGCAGCCCCAGCATTTT. It encodes CASSQLPTARQPQHF.

This rearrangement joins TRBV5-5 to TRBJ2-1, with 7 positions matching TRBD2. Trimming at V came to 0 bases and at J to 5 bases, leaving 8 bases not matched to a gene. This CDR3 has 16 residues. Germline CDR1 and CDR2: SGHKS and YYEKEE (reference sequence). The CDR3 loop is CASSLAGASGDNEQFF. CDR3 coding DNA: TGTGCCAGCAGCTTGGCCGGCGCTAGCGGAGACAATGAGCAGTTCTTC. Combining the CDR3 with reference TRBV5-5 and TRBJ2-1 gives the whole variable domain DAGVTQSPTHLIKTRGQQVTLRCSPISGHKSVSWYQQVLGQGPQFIFQYYEKEERGRGNFPDRFSARQFPNYSSELNVNALLLGDSALYLCASSLAGASGDNEQFFGPGTRLTVL.

The V and J genes are TRBV5-8 and TRBJ2-3; tentative D call: TRBD1 (6 bases). The CDR3 has 14 amino acids. Trimming removed 4 bases from V and 0 bases from J, with 9 bases in between. Germline CDR1 and CDR2: SGHTS and YDEGEE. CDR3: CASSRTVSTDTQYF. CDR3 nucleotide sequence: TGTGCCAGCAGCCGGACAGTAAGCACAGATACGCAGTATTTT.

The chain recombines TRBV3-1 (or the pseudogene TRBV3-2) with TRBJ2-7; 10 nucleotides match TRBD1. The CDR3 consists of 14 residues. Germline CDR1 LGHDT, CDR2 YNNKEL (reference sequence). Trimming took 4 bases from V and 5 from J; bases not matched to a gene: 5. DNA of the CDR3: TGTGCCAGCAGCCCGACAGGGGGCTCAAACGAGCAGTACTTC. Translated: CASSPTGGSNEQYF.

V usage is TRBV9 and J usage is TRBJ2-5; 13 nucleotides agree with TRBD2. The trim removed 4 bases at V and 3 bases at J, leaving 6 bases unmatched. Germline CDR1 and CDR2: SGDLS and YYNGEE. The length of the CDR3 is 16 residues. The CDR3 coding sequence is TGTGCCAGCAGCCCTCGGACTAGCGGGGGAAAAGAGACCCAGTACTTC. Amino acid sequence: CASSPRTSGGKETQYF.

The table lists this clone with a few counts. This chain links TRBV27 with TRBJ2-7; D is possibly TRBD1 (6 bases). CDR3 size: 14 residues. Deletions cut 6 bases from V and 3 bases from J, with 15 bases between. The V gene's germline CDR1 is MNHEY and CDR2 SMNVEV (reference sequence). In nucleotides, the CDR3 is TGTGCCAGCAGACAAACAGGGACCCTCTACGAGCAGTACTTC. The encoded protein is CASRQTGTLYEQYF.

This chain joins TRBV5-5 and TRBJ2-7; 7 bases line up with TRBD1. The CDR3 length is 14 residues. Germline-derived CDR1 and CDR2 are SGHKS and YYEKEE (reference sequence). J was trimmed by 10 bases and V by 3 bases; bases with no gene match: 13. CDR3 region: CASSSGTAPVPQYF. CDR3 bases: TGTGCCAGCAGCTCGGGGACAGCCCCGGTTCCCCAGTACTTC.

This sequence joins TRBV2 and TRBJ1-6, with 9 bases identical to TRBD1. The V and J ends lost 3 bases and 7 bases, in that order; junction bases with no gene match: 4. Germline V CDR1 and CDR2: SNHLY, FYNNEI. The CDR3 runs to 15 residues. The CDR3 nucleotides are TGTGCCAGCAGTGAGGCACAGGGGGCCAATTCACCCCTCCACTTT. The encoded protein is CASSEAQGANSPLHF. Combining the CDR3 with reference TRBV2 and TRBJ1-6 gives the whole variable domain EPEVTQTPSHQVTQMGQEVILRCVPISNHLYFYWYRQILGQKVEFLVSFYNNEISEKSEIFDDQFSVERPDGSNFTLKIRSTKLEDSAMYFCASSEAQGANSPLHFGNGTRLTVT.

This chain uses TRBV2 with TRBJ1-2, with TRBD1 matching 9 bases. V shed 6 bases and J 2 bases; nucleotides not matched to a gene: 1. CDR1 is SNHLY and CDR2 is FYNNEI in the germline V gene. The CDR3 runs 13 residues. This CDR3 is CASSGQGNYGYTF. DNA of the CDR3: TGTGCCAGCAGCGGACAGGGGAACTATGGCTACACCTTC.

CDR3 residues: CASSKLQESYEQYF. The CDR3 bases are TGTGCCAGCAGCAAATTACAGGAGTCCTACGAGCAGTACTTC. This chain uses TRBV6-5 with TRBJ2-7; tentative D call: TRBD1 (5 bases). Trimming took 6 bases from V and 1 from J, leaving 13 bases between them. The CDR3 is made up of 14 amino acids. Looked up from germline, CDR1 is MNHEY and CDR2 is SVGAGI.

The chain links TRBV14 to TRBJ1-2, with 7 bases lining up with TRBD1. Germline V gives CDR1 SGHDN, CDR2 FVKESK. V gave up 5 bases and J gave up 6 bases; unmatched junction bases: 9. The CDR3 runs 14 residues. Here the CDR3 reads CASSYTQGLDGYTF. The CDR3, as DNA: TGTGCCAGCAGCTATACACAGGGGCTGGATGGCTACACCTTC.

The chain couples TRBV20-1 to TRBJ1-2; 7 bases fit TRBD1. The V gene's germline CDR1 is DFQATT and CDR2 SNEGSKA (reference sequence). This CDR3 is built from 11 residues. The V and J ends lost 5 bases and 6 bases, in that order; junction bases with no gene match: 3. CDR3 DNA sequence: TGCAGTGCTCTCAGGGGGAATGGCTACACCTTC. It specifies CSALRGNGYTF.

This sequence joins TRBV12-3 or TRBV12-4 and TRBJ1-3, with a possible D match to TRBD1 (6 bases). Trimming stripped 6 bases from V and 8 bases from J, with 14 bases between. This CDR3 has 13 amino acids. CDR3 protein: CASRTTGRDTIYF. Here the CDR3 DNA reads TGTGCCAGCAGAACAACAGGGAGGGACACCATATATTTT.

The V call is TRBV7-7, the J call TRBJ2-7, with 8 bases identical to TRBD1. CDR3 size: 16 residues. CDR1 and CDR2 (germline): SSHAT, FNYEAQ (reference sequence). The CDR3 region is CASSLVKGQVIYEQYV. For the CDR3, the DNA is TGTGCTAGCAGCTTAGTAAAGGGACAGGTGATATACGAGCAGTACGTC.

A few counts support this clone. The rearrangement uses TRBV6-6 and TRBJ1-2, with TRBD1 matching over 8 bases. Germline V gives CDR1 MNHNY, CDR2 SVGAGI (reference sequence). The J segment lost 4 bases and the V segment lost 5 bases, leaving 6 bases of the junction unmatched. The length of the CDR3 is 14 residues. This CDR3 is CASSGFGQGYGYTF. CDR3 sequence (DNA): TGTGCCAGCAGTGGATTCGGACAGGGCTATGGCTACACCTTC.

The chain employs TRBV6-5 and TRBJ1-1; D call uncertain. This CDR3 contains 15 residues. Germline V gives CDR1 MNHEY, CDR2 SVGAGI. The V and J ends lost 0 bases and 2 bases respectively, with 10 bases between them. The CDR3 DNA sequence: TGTGCCAGCAGTTACTCGATGGGAGTAAACACTGAAGCTTTCTTT. Its protein is CASSYSMGVNTEAFF.

This clone was detected a few times. This rearrangement joins TRBV5-1 to TRBJ1-2; 10 bases align to TRBD1. This CDR3 is 14 amino acids long. The V and J ends lost 4 bases and 6 bases, in that order; junction bases with no gene match: 6. Germline CDR1 and CDR2: SGHRS and YFSETQ. The CDR3: CASSPTGTGDGYTF. The CDR3 region has the DNA TGCGCCAGCAGCCCTACCGGGACAGGGGATGGCTACACCTTC.

The rearrangement links TRBV5-4 to TRBJ2-5; 8 positions agree with TRBD2. There are 17 residues in the CDR3. Germline-derived CDR1 and CDR2 are SGHNT and YYREEE (reference sequence). V was clipped by 1 base and J by 4 bases; unmatched bases: 12. DNA for the CDR3: TGTGCCAGCAGCTTGTTAACTAGCGGAATTGAGGGAGAGACCCAGTACTTC. Protein sequence: CASSLLTSGIEGETQYF.

The chain carries TRBV6-5 and TRBJ1-5, with D possibly matching TRBD1 (6 bases). V gave up 10 bases and J gave up 0 bases, with 10 bases separating them. The CDR3 runs to 13 residues. CDR1 is MNHEY and CDR2 is SVGAGI in the germline V gene. The CDR3 sequence: CATGQSSNQPQHF. For the CDR3, the DNA is TGTGCCACCGGACAGTCTAGCAATCAGCCCCAGCATTTT.